This is a list of T cell receptor beta chains from one sample in a study of T cells in Graves' hyperthyroidism and ophthalmopathy. Each CDR3 protein is one row after TCRdb ran MiXCR on the multiplex PCR reads. The repertoire consists of roughly 300,000 distinct CDR3 sequences, with roughly 13% occurring once and the leading ten covering around 24%. The sequencing input was blood. The receptors were sampled from a woman between 25 and 40 years old with Graves' hyperthyroidism. Both conserved end residues are part of each CDR3. D genes are given only for firm matches. The size field is filled for only some rows; it gives once, few, many or a size class.

d_call	clone_size	v_call	j_call	cdr3_nt	cdr3_aa
NA	many	TRBV12-3/TRBV12-4	TRBJ1-6	TGTGCCAGCAGCCCCACCTGGCCCTCCGGACCCCTCCACTTT	CASSPTWPSGPLHF
NA	many	TRBV28	TRBJ1-5	TGTGCCAGCAAGTCAGGGAGCAATAGCAATCAGCCCCAGCATTTT	CASKSGSNSNQPQHF
TRBD2	NA	TRBV7-3	TRBJ2-1	TGTGCCAGCAGCTCCGGGACTAGCGGGAGGGAGCGCAATGAGCAGTTCTTC	CASSSGTSGRERNEQFF
NA	NA	TRBV19	TRBJ1-5	TGTGCCAGTCTGAAAGCAGATAGCAATCAGCCCCAGCATTTT	CASLKADSNQPQHF
NA	many	TRBV7-3	TRBJ1-2	TGTGCCAGCAGCGTTCGGTGGGTGATATTCGGCTACACCTTC	CASSVRWVIFGYTF
NA	NA	TRBV4-3	TRBJ1-1	TGCGCCAGCAGCCAAGATCAGGACACGAACACTGAAGCTTTCTTT	CASSQDQDTNTEAFF
NA	many	TRBV9	TRBJ2-7	TGTGCCAGCAGCGGCGAGGGCTACGAGCAGTACTTC	CASSGEGYEQYF
NA	many	TRBV6-1	TRBJ2-2	TGTGCCAGCAGTACCGGGTCTAACACCGGGGAGCTGTTTTTT	CASSTGSNTGELFF
TRBD1	NA	TRBV18	TRBJ2-1	TGTGCCAGCTCACCAACCTCGACAGGGGGCGAGGGGCAGTTCTTC	CASSPTSTGGEGQFF
NA	few	TRBV4-1	TRBJ1-6	TGCGCCAGCAGCCGCACTAACATGCCGTATAATTCACCCCTCCACTTT	CASSRTNMPYNSPLHF
NA	NA	TRBV4-2	TRBJ2-7	TGTGCCAGCAGCCAAGAAAGGGGGGGCGAGCAGTACTTC	CASSQERGGEQYF
NA	NA	TRBV20-1	TRBJ2-2	TGCAGTGCTACGGATATTATAACCGGGGAGCTGTTTTTT	CSATDIITGELFF
TRBD2	many	TRBV12-3/TRBV12-4	TRBJ2-7	TGTGCCAGCAGCCCGAGCGGGACCTCATACTACGAGCAGTACTTC	CASSPSGTSYYEQYF
TRBD1	NA	TRBV25-1	TRBJ1-2	TGTGCCAGCAGTGAATTTCCGGTGGGGACAGGGGCCCGGGGCTACACCTTC	CASSEFPVGTGARGYTF
TRBD1	many	TRBV7-2	TRBJ2-5	TGTGCCAGCAGCTTCGGACAGGGCGGATGGACCCAGTACTTC	CASSFGQGGWTQYF
TRBD1	many	TRBV20-1	TRBJ1-4	TGCAGTGCCCGGGACAGAACTAATGAAAAACTGTTTTTT	CSARDRTNEKLFF
NA	many	TRBV7-9	TRBJ2-7	TGTGCCAGCAACCAGGCCGGAGGGGCCTACGAGCAGTACTTC	CASNQAGGAYEQYF
NA	many	TRBV7-2	TRBJ2-5	TGTGCCAGCAGGAGGGGAGTGACGGAGACCCAGTACTTC	CASRRGVTETQYF
NA	few	TRBV28	TRBJ1-2	TGTGCCAGCAGTTCGACATCTAACTATGGCTACACCTTC	CASSSTSNYGYTF
NA	NA	TRBV9	TRBJ2-1	TGTGCCAGCAGCGTAGAGTCCGACCGGGTCTACAATGAGCAGTTCTTC	CASSVESDRVYNEQFF
TRBD1	NA	TRBV29-1	TRBJ1-2	TGCAGCGCCGAGACAGGGAACTATGGCTACACCTTC	CSAETGNYGYTF
TRBD2	many	TRBV7-2	TRBJ2-7	TGTGCCAGCAGCCCCTCTAGCGGGAGAAGCTCCTACGAGCAGTACTTC	CASSPSSGRSSYEQYF
NA	many	TRBV28	TRBJ2-1	TGTGCCAGCAGTCCCGGACTACTCGCCAATGAGCAGTTCTTC	CASSPGLLANEQFF
TRBD2	many	TRBV7-8	TRBJ2-1	TGTGCCAGCAGCCCAAAGCGGGGACTAGCGGGTTACAATGAGCAGTTCTTC	CASSPKRGLAGYNEQFF
TRBD2	few	TRBV6-2/TRBV6-3	TRBJ2-2	TGTGCCAGTACCCCGGGACTAGCGACCGGGGAGCTGTTTTTT	CASTPGLATGELFF
TRBD2	NA	TRBV20-1	TRBJ2-7	TGCAGTGCTAGAGGAGCGGGGAGGGTGGGCGAGCAGTACTTC	CSARGAGRVGEQYF
NA	few	TRBV20-1	TRBJ2-7	TGCAGTGCGCAGAAATACGAGCAGTACTTC	CSAQKYEQYF
NA	NA	TRBV24-1	TRBJ2-3	TGTGTCACACAGAGCACAGATACGCAGTATTTT	CVTQSTDTQYF
NA	many	TRBV28	TRBJ2-3	TGTGCCAGCAGGCTATCTCTACTAGCCAGCACAGATACGCAGTATTTT	CASRLSLLASTDTQYF
NA	many	TRBV12-3/TRBV12-4	TRBJ2-7	TGTGCCAGCAAACCTGGAAGAGGGAACTACGAGCAGTACTTC	CASKPGRGNYEQYF
TRBD2	once	TRBV11-2	TRBJ2-1	TGTGCCAGCAGCTTAGATCGGGGGGGAGGCTGGAATGAGCAGTTCTTC	CASSLDRGGGWNEQFF
NA	few	TRBV25-1	TRBJ1-2	TGTGCCAGCAGTGAGGCAGGACAGAATGGCTACACCTTC	CASSEAGQNGYTF
NA	many	TRBV30	TRBJ1-1	TGTGCCTGGAGTAGACTCTTATCGGACACTGAAGCTTTCTTT	CAWSRLLSDTEAFF
TRBD1	many	TRBV24-1	TRBJ1-2	TGTGCCACCAGTGACCCACGCAGAGGGGACAGATATGGCTACACCTTC	CATSDPRRGDRYGYTF
TRBD1	few	TRBV7-6	TRBJ1-3	TGTGCCAGCAGCTTCCAAGCCGGGACAGGGGGACTCTCTGGAAACACCATATATTTT	CASSFQAGTGGLSGNTIYF
NA	NA	TRBV19	TRBJ1-2	TGTGCCAGTCAAGCCCGACGGACCTATGGCTACACCTTC	CASQARRTYGYTF
NA	many	TRBV28	TRBJ2-5	TGTGCCAGCAGTCCGGTGGGGGGGCGAGAGACCCAGTACTTC	CASSPVGGRETQYF
NA	many	TRBV6-1	TRBJ2-4	TGTGCCAGCTACAGTCTAGCCAAAAACATTCAGTACTTC	CASYSLAKNIQYF
NA	many	TRBV7-2	TRBJ2-7	TGTGCCAGCAGCCTTCCTACCTTTCTGGCCTACGAGCAGTACTTC	CASSLPTFLAYEQYF
TRBD1	few	TRBV29-1	TRBJ2-4	TGCAGCGTGGGACAGACCTTACCCAAAAACATTCAGTACTTC	CSVGQTLPKNIQYF
NA	NA	TRBV20-1	TRBJ2-2	TGCAGTGCTTCCTACGACTTACTTGACACCGGGGAGCTGTTTTTT	CSASYDLLDTGELFF
TRBD1	NA	TRBV28	TRBJ1-1	TGTGCCAGCAGGGCGCAGCAGGGGGCGGACACTGAAGCTTTCTTT	CASRAQQGADTEAFF
NA	NA	TRBV5-4	TRBJ2-2	TGTGCCAGCAGCTTGATTCCGCAGCCGAACACCGGGGAGCTGTTTTTT	CASSLIPQPNTGELFF
NA	many	TRBV27	TRBJ2-1	TGTGCCAGCAGTTATAGAACGGGGACTTACAATGAGCAGTTCTTC	CASSYRTGTYNEQFF
NA	NA	TRBV20-1	TRBJ1-2	TGCAGTGCTGGCCAGTACAGGGAAGCTAACTATGGCTACACCTTC	CSAGQYREANYGYTF
TRBD1	NA	TRBV6-2/TRBV6-3	TRBJ2-1	TGTGCCAGCAGTTACGGGGGACAGGGGGCCAATGAGCAGTTCTTC	CASSYGGQGANEQFF
NA	few	TRBV19	TRBJ2-5	TGTGCCAGTAGTTTAGTGTGGCAAGAGACCCAGTACTTC	CASSLVWQETQYF
TRBD2	NA	TRBV7-9	TRBJ2-3	TGTGCCAGCAGCCGTCTGACGGGAGGAGGGACAGATACGCAGTATTTT	CASSRLTGGGTDTQYF
TRBD1	many	TRBV2	TRBJ2-2	TGTGCCAGCAGTTCGGGACAGACCCAACCCGGGGAGCTGTTTTTT	CASSSGQTQPGELFF
NA	few	TRBV30	TRBJ1-1	TGTGCCTGGATACGGCCGAACACTGAAGCTTTCTTT	CAWIRPNTEAFF